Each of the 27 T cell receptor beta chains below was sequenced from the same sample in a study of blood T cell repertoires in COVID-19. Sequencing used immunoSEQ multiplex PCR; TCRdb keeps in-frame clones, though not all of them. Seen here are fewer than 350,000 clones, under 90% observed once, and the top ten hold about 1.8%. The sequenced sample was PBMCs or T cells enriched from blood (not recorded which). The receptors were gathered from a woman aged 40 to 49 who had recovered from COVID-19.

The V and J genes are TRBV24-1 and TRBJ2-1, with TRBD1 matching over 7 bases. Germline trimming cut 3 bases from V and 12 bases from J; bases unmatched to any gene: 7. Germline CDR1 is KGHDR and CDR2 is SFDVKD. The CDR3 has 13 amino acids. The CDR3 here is CATSDQPQGRQFF. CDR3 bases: TGTGCCACCAGTGATCAACCACAGGGGCGGCAGTTCTTC.

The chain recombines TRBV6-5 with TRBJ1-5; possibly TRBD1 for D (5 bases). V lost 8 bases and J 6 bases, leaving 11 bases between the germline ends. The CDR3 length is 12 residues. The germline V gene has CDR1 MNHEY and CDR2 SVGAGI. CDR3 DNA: TGTGCCAGCTTTATTAGGGGTCAGCCCCAGCATTTT. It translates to CASFIRGQPQHF.

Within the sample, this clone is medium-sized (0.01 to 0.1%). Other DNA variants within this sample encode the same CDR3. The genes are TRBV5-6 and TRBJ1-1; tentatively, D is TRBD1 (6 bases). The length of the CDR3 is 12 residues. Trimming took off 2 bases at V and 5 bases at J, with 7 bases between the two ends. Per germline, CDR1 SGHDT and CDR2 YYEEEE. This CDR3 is CASSLRGTEAFF. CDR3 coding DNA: TGTGCCAGCAGCTTAAGGGGGACTGAAGCTTTCTTT.

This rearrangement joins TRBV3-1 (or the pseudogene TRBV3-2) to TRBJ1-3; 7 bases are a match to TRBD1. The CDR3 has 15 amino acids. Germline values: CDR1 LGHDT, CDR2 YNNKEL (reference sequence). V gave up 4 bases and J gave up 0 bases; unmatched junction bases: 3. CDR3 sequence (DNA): TGTGCCAGCAGCCTCGGGACAGCCTCTGGAAACACCATATATTTT. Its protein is CASSLGTASGNTIYF.

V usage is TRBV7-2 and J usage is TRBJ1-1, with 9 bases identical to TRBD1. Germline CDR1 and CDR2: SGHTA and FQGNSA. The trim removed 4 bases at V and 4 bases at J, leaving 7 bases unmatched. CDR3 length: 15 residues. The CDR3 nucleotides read TGTGCCAGCAGCTCAACCGACAGGGGGGGCACTGAAGCTTTCTTT. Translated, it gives CASSSTDRGGTEAFF.

Here the CDR3 DNA reads TGTGCCAGCAGTTGGGGGGAACAGCCCCAGCATTTT. It specifies CASSWGEQPQHF. The rearrangement links TRBV12-3 or TRBV12-4 to TRBJ1-5; maybe TRBD1 (5 bases). The CDR3 is 12 amino acids. The V end lost 4 bases, the J end lost 7 bases, and 8 bases lay between the germline ends.

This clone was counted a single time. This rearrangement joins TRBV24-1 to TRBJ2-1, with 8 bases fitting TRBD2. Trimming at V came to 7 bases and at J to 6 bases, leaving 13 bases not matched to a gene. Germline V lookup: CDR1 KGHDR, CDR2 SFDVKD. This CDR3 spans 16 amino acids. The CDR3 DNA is TGTGCCACCAGCGCACCCGGGGGGGCGGGGAGCAATGAGCAGTTCTTC. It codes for CATSAPGGAGSNEQFF.

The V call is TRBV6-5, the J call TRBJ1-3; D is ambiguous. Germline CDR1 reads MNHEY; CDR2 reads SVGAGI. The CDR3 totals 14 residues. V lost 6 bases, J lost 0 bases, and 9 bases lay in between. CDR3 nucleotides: TGTGCCAGCAGAGCGGAAGTCTCTGGAAACACCATATATTTT. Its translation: CASRAEVSGNTIYF.

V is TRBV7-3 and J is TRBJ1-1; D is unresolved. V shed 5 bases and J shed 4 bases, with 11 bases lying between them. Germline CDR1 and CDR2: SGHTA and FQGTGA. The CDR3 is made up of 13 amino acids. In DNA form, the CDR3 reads TGTGCCAGCAGCCCCACGAGCTTCACTGAAGCTTTCTTT. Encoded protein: CASSPTSFTEAFF.

CDR3 in DNA: TGTGCCAGCAGTTACAGCCCGGGAGGGGTACAGAATGAGCAGTTCTTC. It specifies CASSYSPGGVQNEQFF. The chain carries TRBV6-5 and TRBJ2-1; 8 bases are a match to TRBD2. V shed 2 bases and J 7 bases; nucleotides not matched to a gene: 10. In germline, CDR1 is MNHEY, CDR2 SVGAGI. This CDR3 is 16 amino acids long.

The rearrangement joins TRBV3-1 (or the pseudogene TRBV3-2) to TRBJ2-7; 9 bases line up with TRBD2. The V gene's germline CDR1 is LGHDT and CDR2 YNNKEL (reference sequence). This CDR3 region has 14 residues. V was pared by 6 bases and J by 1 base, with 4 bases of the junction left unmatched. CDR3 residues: CASRTTSGSYEQYF. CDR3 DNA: TGTGCCAGCAGGACCACTAGCGGGTCCTACGAGCAGTACTTC.

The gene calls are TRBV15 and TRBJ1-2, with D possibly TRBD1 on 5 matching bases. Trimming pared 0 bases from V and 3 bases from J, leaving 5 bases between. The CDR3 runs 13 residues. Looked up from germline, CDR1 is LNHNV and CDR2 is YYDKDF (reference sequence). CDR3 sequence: CATSRDRDYGYTF. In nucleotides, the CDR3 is TGTGCCACCAGCAGAGACAGGGACTATGGCTACACCTTC.

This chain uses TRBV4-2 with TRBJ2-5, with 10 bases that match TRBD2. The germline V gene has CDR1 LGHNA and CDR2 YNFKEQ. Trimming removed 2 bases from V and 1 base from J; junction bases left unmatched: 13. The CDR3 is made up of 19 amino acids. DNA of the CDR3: TGTGCCAGCAGCCAATCGGCCCGACTTAGCGGGGGGTTCCAAGAGACCCAGTACTTC. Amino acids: CASSQSARLSGGFQETQYF.

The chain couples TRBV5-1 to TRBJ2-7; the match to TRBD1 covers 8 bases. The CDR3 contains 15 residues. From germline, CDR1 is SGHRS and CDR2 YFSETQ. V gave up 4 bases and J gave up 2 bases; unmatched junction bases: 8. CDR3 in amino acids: CASSGQGIRPYEQYF. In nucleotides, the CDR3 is TGCGCCAGCAGCGGACAGGGAATTCGTCCCTACGAGCAGTACTTC.

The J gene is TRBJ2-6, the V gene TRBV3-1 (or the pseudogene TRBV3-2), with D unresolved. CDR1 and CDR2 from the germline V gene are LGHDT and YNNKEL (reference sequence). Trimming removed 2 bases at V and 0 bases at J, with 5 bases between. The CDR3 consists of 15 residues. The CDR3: CASSQTASGANVLTF. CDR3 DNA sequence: TGTGCCAGCAGCCAAACAGCCTCTGGGGCCAACGTCCTGACTTTC.

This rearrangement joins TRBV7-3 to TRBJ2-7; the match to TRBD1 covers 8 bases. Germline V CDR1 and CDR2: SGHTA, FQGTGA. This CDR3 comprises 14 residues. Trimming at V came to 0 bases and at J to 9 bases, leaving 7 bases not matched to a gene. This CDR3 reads CASSLTAGGGRQYF. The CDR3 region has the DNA TGTGCCAGCAGCTTAACGGCAGGGGGCGGGCGGCAGTACTTC.

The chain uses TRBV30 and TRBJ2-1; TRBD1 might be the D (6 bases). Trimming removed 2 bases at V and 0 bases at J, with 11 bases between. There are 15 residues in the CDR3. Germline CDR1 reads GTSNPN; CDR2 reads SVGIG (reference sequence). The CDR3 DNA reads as TGTGCCTGGAGTCCGGGACATAGCTCCTACAATGAGCAGTTCTTC. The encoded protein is CAWSPGHSSYNEQFF.

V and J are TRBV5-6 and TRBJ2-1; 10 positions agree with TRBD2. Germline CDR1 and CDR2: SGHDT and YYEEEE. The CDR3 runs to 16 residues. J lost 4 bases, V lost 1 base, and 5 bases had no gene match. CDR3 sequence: CASSLSGRDMYNEQFF. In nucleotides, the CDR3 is TGTGCCAGCAGCTTGAGCGGGAGGGATATGTACAATGAGCAGTTCTTC.

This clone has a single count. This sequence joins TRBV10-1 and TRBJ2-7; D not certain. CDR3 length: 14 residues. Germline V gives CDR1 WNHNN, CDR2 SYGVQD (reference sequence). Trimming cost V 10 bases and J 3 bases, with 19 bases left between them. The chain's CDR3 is CATFGPSTRYEQYF. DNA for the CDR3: TGCGCCACCTTCGGTCCCTCTACTCGCTACGAGCAGTACTTC.

The CDR3: CSVDRPGTDYYNEQFF. CDR3 DNA: TGCAGCGTTGATAGACCCGGGACAGACTATTACAATGAGCAGTTCTTC. J is TRBJ2-1 and V is TRBV29-1; 7 bases are a match to TRBD1. The CDR3 length is 16 residues. The ends lost 3 bases at V and 4 bases at J; junction bases unmatched: 12. CDR1 is SQVTM and CDR2 is ANQGSEA in the germline V gene.

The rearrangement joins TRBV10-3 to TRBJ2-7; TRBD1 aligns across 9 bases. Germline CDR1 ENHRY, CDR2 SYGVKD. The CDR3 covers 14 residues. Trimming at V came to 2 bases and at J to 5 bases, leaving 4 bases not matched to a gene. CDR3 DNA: TGTGCCATCAGTGAGCCGACAGGGGGTGACGAGCAGTACTTC. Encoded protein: CAISEPTGGDEQYF.

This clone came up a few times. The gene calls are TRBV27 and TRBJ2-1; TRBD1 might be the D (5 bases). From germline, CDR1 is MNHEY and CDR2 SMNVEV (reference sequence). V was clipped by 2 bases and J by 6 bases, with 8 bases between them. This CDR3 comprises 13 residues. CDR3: CASSLNRGNEQFF. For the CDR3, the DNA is TGTGCCAGCAGTTTAAATAGGGGCAATGAGCAGTTCTTC.

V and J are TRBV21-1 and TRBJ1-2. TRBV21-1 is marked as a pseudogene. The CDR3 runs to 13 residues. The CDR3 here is CASSDRGGNGYTF. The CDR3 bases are TGTGCCAGCAGCGATCGTGGGGGGAATGGCTACACCTTC.

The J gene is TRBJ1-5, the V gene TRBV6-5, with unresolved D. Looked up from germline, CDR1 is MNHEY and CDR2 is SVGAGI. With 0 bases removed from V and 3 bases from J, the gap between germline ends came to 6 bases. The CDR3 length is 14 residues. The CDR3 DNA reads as TGTGCCAGCAGTTACTCGCGATCCAATCAGCCCCAGCATTTT. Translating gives CASSYSRSNQPQHF.

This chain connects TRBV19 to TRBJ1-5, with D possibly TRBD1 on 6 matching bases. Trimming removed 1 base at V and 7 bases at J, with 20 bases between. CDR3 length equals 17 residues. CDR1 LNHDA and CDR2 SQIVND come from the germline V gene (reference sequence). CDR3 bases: TGTGCCAGTAGTATAGCTGGAGGGGGGGCCGGATACCAGCCCCAGCATTTT. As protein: CASSIAGGGAGYQPQHF.

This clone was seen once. This chain's CDR3 is CASRDSNNSPLHF. CDR3 bases: TGTGCCAGCAGGGACAGCAATAATTCACCCCTCCACTTT. The V call is TRBV9, the J call TRBJ1-6; the D gene is possibly TRBD1 (6 bases). The CDR3 consists of 13 residues. V shed 5 bases and J shed 5 bases, with 8 bases lying between them. The V gene's germline CDR1 is SGDLS and CDR2 YYNGEE.

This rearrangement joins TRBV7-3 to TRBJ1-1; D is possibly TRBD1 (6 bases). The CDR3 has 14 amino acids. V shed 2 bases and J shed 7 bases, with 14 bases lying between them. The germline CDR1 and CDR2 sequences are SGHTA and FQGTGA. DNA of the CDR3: TGTGCCAGCAGCTTACAGGGGCGTGGGAATGAAGCTTTCTTT. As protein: CASSLQGRGNEAFF. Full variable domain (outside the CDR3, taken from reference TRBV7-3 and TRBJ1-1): GAGVSQTPSNKVTEKGKYVELRCDPISGHTALYWYRQSLGQGPEFLIYFQGTGAADDSGLPNDRFFAVRPEGSVSTLKIQRTERGDSAVYLCASSLQGRGNEAFFGQGTRLTVV.